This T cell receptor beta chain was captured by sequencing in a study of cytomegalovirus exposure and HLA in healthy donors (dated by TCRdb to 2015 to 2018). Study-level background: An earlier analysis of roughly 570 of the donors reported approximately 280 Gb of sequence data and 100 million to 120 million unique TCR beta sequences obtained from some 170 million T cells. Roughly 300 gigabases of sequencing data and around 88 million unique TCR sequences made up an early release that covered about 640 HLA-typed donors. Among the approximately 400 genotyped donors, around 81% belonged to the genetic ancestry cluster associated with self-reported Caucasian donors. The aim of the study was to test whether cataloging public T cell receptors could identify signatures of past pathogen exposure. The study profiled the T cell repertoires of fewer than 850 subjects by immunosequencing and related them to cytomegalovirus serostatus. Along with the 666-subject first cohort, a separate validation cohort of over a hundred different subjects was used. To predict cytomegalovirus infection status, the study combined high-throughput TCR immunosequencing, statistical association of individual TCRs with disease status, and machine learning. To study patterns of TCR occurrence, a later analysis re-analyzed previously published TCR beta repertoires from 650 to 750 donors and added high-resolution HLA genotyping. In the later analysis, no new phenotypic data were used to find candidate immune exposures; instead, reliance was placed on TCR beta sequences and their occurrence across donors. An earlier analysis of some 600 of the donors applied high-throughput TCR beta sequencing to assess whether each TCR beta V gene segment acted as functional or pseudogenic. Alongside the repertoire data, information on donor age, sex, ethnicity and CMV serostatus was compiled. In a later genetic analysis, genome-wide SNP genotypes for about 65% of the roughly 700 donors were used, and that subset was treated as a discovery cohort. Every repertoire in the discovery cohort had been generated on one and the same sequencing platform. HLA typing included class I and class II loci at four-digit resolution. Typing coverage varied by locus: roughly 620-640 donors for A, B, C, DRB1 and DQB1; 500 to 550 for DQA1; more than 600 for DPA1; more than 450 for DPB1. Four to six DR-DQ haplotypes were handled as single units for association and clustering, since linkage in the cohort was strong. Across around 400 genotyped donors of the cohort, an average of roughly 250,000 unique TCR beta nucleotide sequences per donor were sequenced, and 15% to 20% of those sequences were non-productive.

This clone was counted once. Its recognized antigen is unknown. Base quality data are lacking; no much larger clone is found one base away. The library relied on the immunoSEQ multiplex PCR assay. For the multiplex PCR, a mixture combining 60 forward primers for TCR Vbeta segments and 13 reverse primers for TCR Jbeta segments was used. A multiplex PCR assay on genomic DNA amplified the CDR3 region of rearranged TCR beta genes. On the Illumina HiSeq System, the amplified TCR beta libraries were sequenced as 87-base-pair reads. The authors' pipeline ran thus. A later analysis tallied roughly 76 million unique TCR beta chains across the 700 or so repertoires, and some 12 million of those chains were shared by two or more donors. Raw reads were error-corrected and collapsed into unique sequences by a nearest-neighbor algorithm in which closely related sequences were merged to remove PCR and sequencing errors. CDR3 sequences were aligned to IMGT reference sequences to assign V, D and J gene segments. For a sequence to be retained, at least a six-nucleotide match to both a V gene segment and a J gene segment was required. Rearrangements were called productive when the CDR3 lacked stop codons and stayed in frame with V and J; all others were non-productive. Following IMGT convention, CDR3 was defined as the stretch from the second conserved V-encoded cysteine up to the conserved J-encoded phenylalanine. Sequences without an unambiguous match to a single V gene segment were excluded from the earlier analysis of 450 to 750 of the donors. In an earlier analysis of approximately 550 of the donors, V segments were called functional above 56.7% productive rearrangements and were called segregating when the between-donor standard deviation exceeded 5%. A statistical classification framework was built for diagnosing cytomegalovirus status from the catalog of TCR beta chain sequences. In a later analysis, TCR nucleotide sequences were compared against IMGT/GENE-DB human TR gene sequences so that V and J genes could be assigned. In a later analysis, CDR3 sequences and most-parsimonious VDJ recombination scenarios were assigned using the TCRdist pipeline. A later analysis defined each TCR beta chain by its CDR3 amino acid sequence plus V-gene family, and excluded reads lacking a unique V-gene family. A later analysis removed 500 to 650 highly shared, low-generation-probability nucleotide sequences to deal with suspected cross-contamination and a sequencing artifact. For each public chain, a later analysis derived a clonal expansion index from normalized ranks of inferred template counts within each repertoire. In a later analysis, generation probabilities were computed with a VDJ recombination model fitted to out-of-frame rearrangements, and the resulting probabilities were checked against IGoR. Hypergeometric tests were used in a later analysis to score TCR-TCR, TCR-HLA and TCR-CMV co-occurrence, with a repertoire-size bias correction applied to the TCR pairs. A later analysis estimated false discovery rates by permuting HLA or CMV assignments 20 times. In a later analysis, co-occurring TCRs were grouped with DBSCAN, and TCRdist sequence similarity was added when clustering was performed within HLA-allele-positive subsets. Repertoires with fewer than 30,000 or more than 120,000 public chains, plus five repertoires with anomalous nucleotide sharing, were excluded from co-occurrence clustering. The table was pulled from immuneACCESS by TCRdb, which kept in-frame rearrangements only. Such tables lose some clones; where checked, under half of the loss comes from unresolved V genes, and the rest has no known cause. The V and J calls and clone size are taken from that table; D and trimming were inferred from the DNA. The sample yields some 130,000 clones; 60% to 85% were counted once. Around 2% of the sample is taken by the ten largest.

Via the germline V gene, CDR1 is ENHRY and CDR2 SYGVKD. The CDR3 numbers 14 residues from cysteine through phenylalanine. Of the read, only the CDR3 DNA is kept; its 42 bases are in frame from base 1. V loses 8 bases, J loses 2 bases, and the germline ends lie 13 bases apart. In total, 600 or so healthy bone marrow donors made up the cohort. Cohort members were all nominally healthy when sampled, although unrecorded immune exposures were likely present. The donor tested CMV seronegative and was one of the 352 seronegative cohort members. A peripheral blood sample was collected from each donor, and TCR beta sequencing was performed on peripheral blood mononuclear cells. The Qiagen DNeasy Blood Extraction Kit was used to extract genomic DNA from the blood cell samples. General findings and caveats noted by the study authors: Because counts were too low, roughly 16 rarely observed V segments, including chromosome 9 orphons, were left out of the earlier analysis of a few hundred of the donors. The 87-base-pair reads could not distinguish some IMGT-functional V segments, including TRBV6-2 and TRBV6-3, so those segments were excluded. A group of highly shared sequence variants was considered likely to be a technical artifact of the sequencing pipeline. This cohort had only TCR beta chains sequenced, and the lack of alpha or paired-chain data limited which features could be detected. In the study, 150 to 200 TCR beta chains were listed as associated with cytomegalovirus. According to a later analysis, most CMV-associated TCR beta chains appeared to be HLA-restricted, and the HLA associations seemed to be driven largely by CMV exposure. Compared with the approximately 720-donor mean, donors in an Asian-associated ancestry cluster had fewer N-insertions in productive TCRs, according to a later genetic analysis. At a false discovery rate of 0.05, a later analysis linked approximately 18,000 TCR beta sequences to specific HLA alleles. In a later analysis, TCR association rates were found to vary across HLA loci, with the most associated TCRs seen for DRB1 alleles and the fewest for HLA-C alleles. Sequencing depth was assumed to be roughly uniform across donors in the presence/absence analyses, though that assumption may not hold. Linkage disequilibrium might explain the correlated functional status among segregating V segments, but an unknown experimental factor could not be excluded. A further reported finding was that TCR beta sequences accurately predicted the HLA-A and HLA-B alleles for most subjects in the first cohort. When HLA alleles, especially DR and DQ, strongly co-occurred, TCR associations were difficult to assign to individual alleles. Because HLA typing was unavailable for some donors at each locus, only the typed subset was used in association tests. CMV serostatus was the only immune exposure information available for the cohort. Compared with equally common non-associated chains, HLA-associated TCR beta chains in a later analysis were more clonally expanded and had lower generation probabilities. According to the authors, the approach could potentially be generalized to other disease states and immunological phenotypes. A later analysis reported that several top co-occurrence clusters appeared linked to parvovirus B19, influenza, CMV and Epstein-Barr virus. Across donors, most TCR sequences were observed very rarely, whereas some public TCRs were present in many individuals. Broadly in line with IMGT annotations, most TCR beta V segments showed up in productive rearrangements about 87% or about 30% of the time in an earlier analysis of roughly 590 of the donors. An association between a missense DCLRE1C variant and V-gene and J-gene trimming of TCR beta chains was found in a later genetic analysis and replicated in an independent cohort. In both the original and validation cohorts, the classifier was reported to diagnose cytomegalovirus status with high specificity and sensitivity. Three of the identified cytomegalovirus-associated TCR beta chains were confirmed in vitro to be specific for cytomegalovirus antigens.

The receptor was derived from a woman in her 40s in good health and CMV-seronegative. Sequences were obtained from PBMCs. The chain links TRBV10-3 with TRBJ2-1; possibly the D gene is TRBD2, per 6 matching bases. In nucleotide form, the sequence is TGTGCCATCGGGGAGGAGCGGCCCTACAATGAGCAGTTCTTC. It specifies CAIGEERPYNEQFF.